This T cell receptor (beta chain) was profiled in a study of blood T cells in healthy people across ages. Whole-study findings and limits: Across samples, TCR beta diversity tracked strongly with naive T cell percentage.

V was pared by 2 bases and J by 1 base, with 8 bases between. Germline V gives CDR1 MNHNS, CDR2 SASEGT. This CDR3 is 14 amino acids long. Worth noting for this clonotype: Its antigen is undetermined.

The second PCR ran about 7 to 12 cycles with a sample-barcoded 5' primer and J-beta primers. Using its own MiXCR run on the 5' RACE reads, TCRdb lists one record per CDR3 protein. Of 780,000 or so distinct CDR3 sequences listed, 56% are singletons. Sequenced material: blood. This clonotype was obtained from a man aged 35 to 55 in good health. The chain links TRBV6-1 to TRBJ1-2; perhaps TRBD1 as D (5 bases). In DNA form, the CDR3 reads TGTGCCAGCAGTGAAAATAGGGGTAACTATGGCTACACCTTC. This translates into CASSENRGNYGYTF.